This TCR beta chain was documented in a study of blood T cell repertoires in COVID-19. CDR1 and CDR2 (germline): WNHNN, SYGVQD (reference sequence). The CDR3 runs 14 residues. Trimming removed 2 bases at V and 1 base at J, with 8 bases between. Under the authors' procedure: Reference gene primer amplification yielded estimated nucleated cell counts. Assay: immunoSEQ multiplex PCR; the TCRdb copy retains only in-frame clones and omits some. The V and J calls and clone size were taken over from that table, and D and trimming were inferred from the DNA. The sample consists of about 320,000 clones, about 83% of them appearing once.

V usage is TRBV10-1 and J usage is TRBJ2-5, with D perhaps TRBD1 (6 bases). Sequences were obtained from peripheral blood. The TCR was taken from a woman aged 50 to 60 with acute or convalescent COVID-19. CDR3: CASSEGGLQETQYF. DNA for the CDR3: TGCGCCAGCAGTGAGGGGGGCCTCCAAGAGACCCAGTACTTC.